This T cell receptor (beta chain) was sequenced in a study of cytomegalovirus exposure and HLA in healthy donors. Germline values: CDR1 SGHVS, CDR2 FQNEAQ. Losses at the gene ends were 2 bases for V and 2 bases for J; bases not matched to a gene: 13. This CDR3 is built from 18 residues. Vbeta (60) and Jbeta (13) primers were used in the PCR. Sequencing used immunoSEQ multiplex PCR; TCRdb keeps in-frame clones, though not all of them. The profile shows around 68,000 clones, roughly four fifths of them singletons. The clonotype was recovered from a woman aged 25 to 39 in good health and CMV-seropositive. This sequence joins TRBV7-8 and TRBJ2-3, with 7 nucleotides matching TRBD2. Material for sequencing was PBMCs. The CDR3 spells CASSLRAESGLNTDTQYF. In DNA form, the CDR3 reads TGTGCCAGCAGCTTAAGGGCAGAGTCGGGACTAAACACAGATACGCAGTATTTT.